The 8 T cell receptor beta chains below come from one sample, sequenced in a study of radiotherapy plus CTLA-4 blockade in lung cancer. TCRdb keeps only in-frame clones here, not all; method: immunoSEQ multiplex PCR. The sample yields approximately 60,000 clones, approximately 77% seen once. Sequencing was performed on peripheral blood, taken from a patient treated with radiotherapy plus ipilimumab. These receptors came from a human donor with non-small cell lung cancer who had a complete response to radiotherapy plus ipilimumab.

This clone was seen once. The V and J genes are TRBV7-2 and TRBJ1-2; tentatively, D is TRBD1 (6 bases). CDR3 length: 14 amino acids. CDR1 and CDR2 (germline): SGHTA, FQGNSA. V was pared by 3 bases and J by 4 bases, with 12 bases between. The CDR3 sequence: CASSFQGYTYGYTF. The CDR3 nucleotides read TGTGCCAGCAGCTTCCAGGGGTATACCTATGGCTACACCTTC.

Worth noting for this clone: Sequence at one end of the junction differs from germline and may be a read error. This rearrangement joins TRBV7-7 to TRBJ2-1, with 7 bases that match TRBD2. The CDR3 is 15 amino acids. CDR1 is SSHAT and CDR2 is FNYEAQ in the germline V gene (reference sequence). The CDR3 here is CASSLGPGKREEQFF. CDR3 DNA: TGTGCTAGCAGCTTAGGGCCAGGAAAGCGGGAAGAGCAGTTCTTC.

This clone was detected only a few times. The chain joins TRBV19 to TRBJ2-7, with 7 bases aligning to TRBD2. Germline lookup yields CDR1 LNHDA and CDR2 SQIVND (reference sequence). V lost 5 bases, J lost 9 bases, and 4 bases stayed unmatched. The CDR3 runs to 11 residues. CDR3 amino acids: CASSPGGRQYF. In DNA, the CDR3 is TGTGCCAGTAGTCCGGGGGGACGGCAGTACTTC. The full variable domain, with the rest looked up from reference TRBV19 and TRBJ2-7, is DGGITQSPKYLFRKEGQNVTLSCEQNLNHDAMYWYRQDPGQGLRLIYYSQIVNDFQKGDIAEGYSVSREKKESFPLTVTSAQKNPTAFYLCASSPGGRQYFGPGTRLTVT.

This clone was seen a handful of times. The V and J genes are TRBV14 and TRBJ1-1; D unresolved. There are 14 residues in the CDR3. Germline-derived CDR1 and CDR2 are SGHDN and FVKESK. Trimming shortened V by 0 bases and J by 1 base, and 6 bases separated the two germline ends. CDR3 nucleotides: TGTGCCAGCAGCCAAGAAACACGGAACACTGAAGCTTTCTTT. This codes for CASSQETRNTEAFF.

This chain joins TRBV9 and TRBJ2-1; possibly TRBD2 for D (5 bases). CDR3 length: 15 amino acids. The V end lost 0 bases, the J end lost 6 bases, and 13 bases lay between the germline ends. CDR1 is SGDLS and CDR2 is YYNGEE in the germline V gene. The CDR3: CASSVEGSRVNEQFF. In nucleotides, the CDR3 is TGTGCCAGCAGCGTAGAAGGGAGTAGGGTCAATGAGCAGTTCTTC.

With respect to this clone: An end of the junction does not agree with germline; a read error may underlie this. The gene calls are TRBV4-3 and TRBJ1-4, with D perhaps matching TRBD1 (5 bases). The CDR3 length is 15 residues. Germline CDR1 is LGHNA and CDR2 is YSLEER. The CDR3 loop reads CASSQAQGPKEKLFF. In nucleotides, the CDR3 is TGCGCCAGCAGCCAAGCTCAGGGACCTAAGGAAAAACTGTTTTTT.

The chain couples TRBV18 to TRBJ2-1; D gene uncertain. The V end lost 6 bases, the J end lost 5 bases, and 17 bases lay between the germline ends. This CDR3 is built from 15 residues. Germline lookup yields CDR1 KGHSH and CDR2 LQKENI. The CDR3 bases are TGTGCCAGCTCCACCTTCAGGAGCTCGGACAATGAGCAGTTCTTC. This translates into CASSTFRSSDNEQFF.

The chain uses TRBV18 and TRBJ1-5; 7 nucleotides align to TRBD1. The CDR3 is 14 residues long. CDR1 and CDR2 (germline): KGHSH, LQKENI. Trimming took 0 bases from V and 7 from J; bases not matched to a gene: 3. In nucleotides, the CDR3 is TGTGCCAGCTCACCACCGGGACAGACCCAGCCCCAGCATTTT. It is translated as CASSPPGQTQPQHF. Together with reference TRBV18 and TRBJ1-5, the CDR3 gives the full variable domain: NAGVMQNPRHLVRRRGQEARLRCSPMKGHSHVYWYRQLPEEGLKFMVYLQKENIIDESGMPKERFSAEFPKEGPSILRIQQVVRGDSAAYFCASSPPGQTQPQHFGDGTRLSIL.